This TCR beta chain appears in the sequencing data of a study of T cells in Graves' hyperthyroidism and ophthalmopathy (dated by TCRdb to between 2018 and 2020). The study in broad terms: Peripheral blood was sampled at the time of initial diagnosis, prior to any treatment. To identify distinguishing TCR V-J signatures, a discovery cohort of around 100 patients was used, comprising 43 with Graves' ophthalmopathy and around 57 with stable Graves' hyperthyroidism. Whether ophthalmopathy could be predicted prospectively was tested in an independent validation cohort made up of roughly 20 hyperthyroidism patients plus 17 patients who later progressed to ophthalmopathy. The 100 discovery patients were divided at random into training and test sets in a 7:3 ratio. In more than 5 Graves' hyperthyroidism patients, the study also compared T-cell repertoires from thyroid tissue with T-cell repertoires from blood. After blood sampling, hyperthyroidism patients were treated with methimazole at a starting dose of 30 mg daily, and ophthalmopathy patients were treated with high-dose intravenous methylprednisolone. TCR Vbeta CDR3 sequencing of 135 peripheral blood samples (43 ophthalmopathy, 75 hyperthyroidism and roughly 17 progressor patients) is reported in the paper.

Hyperthyroidism patients were newly diagnosed, had a disease duration of under 2 months, and were aged 18 to 65 years. Any patient with an uncontrolled infection, another autoimmune disease, pregnancy or lactation was excluded. Diagnoses were based on clinical symptoms, serum thyroxine and TRAb, thyroid ultrasound and orbital computed tomography. Blood from progressor patients was drawn when they were first diagnosed with hyperthyroidism, before any ophthalmopathy symptoms appeared. PBMCs were separated from 8 to 10 ml of fresh peripheral blood using Ficoll-Paque density gradient centrifugation. Progressor patients were first diagnosed with Graves' hyperthyroidism and then developed ophthalmopathy during follow-up. Total RNA was extracted using Trizol reagent, and RNA quality was assessed on an Agilent 2100 Bioanalyzer. Amplification of TCR beta CDR3 regions was carried out from RNA transcripts. For the first round of RT-PCR on the TCR CDR3, the HTBI primer set was used together with the Qiagen OneStep RT-PCR kit. The libraries were constructed in a second round of multiplex PCR and then size-selected and purified. Sequencing of the libraries was done on an Illumina HiSeq2000 using paired-end 100 bp reads. For the original study's pipeline: SOAPnuke was used to process the raw data, throwing out any read that contained adapters or uncalled bases, had a mean Phred below 15, or lacked an exact constant-primer or identifier match. High-quality paired reads were merged using COPE v1.2.5, and each unique nucleotide sequence was defined as a clonotype. MiTCR v1.1 was used to align clonotypes to the IMGT TRBV, TRBD and TRBJ reference segments. The analysis included only V-J combinations with a frequency above 0.0001, which together covered 99% to 99.2% of the repertoires. A TCS score was defined as the ratio of F50 (clonal expansion) to E x V (chaos), with BLOSUM62-based TCRdist applied between CDR3 peptides within each V-J. Welch's t-statistics and random forest reduced fewer than 600 V-J features to 10 to 15, which were used in a naive Bayes classifier (R e1071). TCRdb reprocessing: public reads trimmed at Q25 with fastp, clones called with MiXCR, in-frame beta chains kept. Rows with a matching CDR3 protein are joined into one entry that keeps the most common DNA and genes. For this entry, the V and J calls and clone size follow TCRdb and not the study's own pipeline. This sample has around 340,000 distinct CDR3 sequences in its table, and about a sixth of those were observed once. The ten most abundant clones make up approximately 33% of the sample.

Study-wide findings and limitations: A 13 V-J signature model separated ophthalmopathy from stable hyperthyroidism, with nearly 90% sensitivity and 81% to 83% specificity in cross-validation and 80%/75% in testing. Blood samples also contained most of the expanded thyroid clonotypes (frequency above 0.001), which suggests that blood repertoires may reflect thyroid immune responses. In validation, the model predicted progression to ophthalmopathy a median of roughly 6.1 months before onset, with 70% to 71% sensitivity and 72.22% specificity. No statistical method was used to fix the sample size in advance, and group allocation was not hidden from the investigators.

V drops 4 bases and J drops 4 bases, leaving 14 bases in between. The CDR3, cysteine through phenylalanine, is 14 amino acids long. CDR3 DNA only is kept here, 42 bases in frame from base 1. From a lookup of the germline V gene, CDR1 and CDR2 are SGDLS and YYNGEE. This clonotype was observed many times. Its binding antigen is unknown. Qualities for individual bases were not recorded, and no much larger clone is one base off. This receptor was obtained from a woman younger than 45 with Graves' hyperthyroidism that later progressed to Graves' ophthalmopathy. Sequenced sample: blood. This chain is built from TRBV9 and TRBJ2-5; the D gene cannot be named for sure. The DNA is as follows: TGTGCCAGCAGCAAAAGTTTGGGGATAGAGACCCAGTACTTC. Protein translation: CASSKSLGIETQYF.